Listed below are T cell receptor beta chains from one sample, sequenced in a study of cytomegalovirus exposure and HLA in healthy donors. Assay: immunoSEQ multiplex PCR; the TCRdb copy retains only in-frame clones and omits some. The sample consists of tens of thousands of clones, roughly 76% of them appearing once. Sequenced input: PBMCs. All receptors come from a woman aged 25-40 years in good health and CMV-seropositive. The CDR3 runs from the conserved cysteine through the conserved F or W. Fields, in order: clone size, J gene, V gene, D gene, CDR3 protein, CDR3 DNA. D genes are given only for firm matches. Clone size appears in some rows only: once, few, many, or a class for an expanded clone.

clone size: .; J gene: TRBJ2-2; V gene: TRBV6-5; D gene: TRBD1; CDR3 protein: CASSDRVATGELFF; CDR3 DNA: TGTGCCAGCAGCGACAGGGTGGCCACCGGGGAGCTGTTTTTT
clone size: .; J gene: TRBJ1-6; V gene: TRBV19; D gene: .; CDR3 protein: CTSTQRGSNSPLHF; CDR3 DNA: TGTACCAGTACACAGCGGGGTTCAAATTCACCCCTCCACTTT
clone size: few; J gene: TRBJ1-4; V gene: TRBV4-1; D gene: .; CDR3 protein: CASSQVAPLLINEKLFF; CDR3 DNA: TGCGCCAGCAGCCAAGTAGCCCCACTCCTCATCAATGAAAAACTGTTTTTT
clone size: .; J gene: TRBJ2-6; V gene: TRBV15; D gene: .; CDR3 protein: CATSRDNSGANVLTF; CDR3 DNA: TGTGCCACCAGCAGAGACAACTCTGGGGCCAACGTCCTGACTTTC
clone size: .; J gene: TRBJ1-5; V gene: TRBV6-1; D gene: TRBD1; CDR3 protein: CASSPTGGELPQHF; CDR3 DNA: TGTGCCAGCAGTCCGACAGGGGGGGAGCTGCCCCAGCATTTT
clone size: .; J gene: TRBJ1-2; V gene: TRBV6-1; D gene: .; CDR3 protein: CASSGTTGYGYTF; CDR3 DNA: TGTGCCAGCAGTGGCACTACAGGCTATGGCTACACCTTC
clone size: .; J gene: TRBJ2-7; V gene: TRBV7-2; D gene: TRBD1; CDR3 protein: CASSLEQGVIYEQYF; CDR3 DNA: TGTGCCAGCAGCTTAGAACAGGGGGTAATATACGAGCAGTACTTC
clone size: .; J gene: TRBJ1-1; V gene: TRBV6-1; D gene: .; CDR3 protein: CASRDGQALGAFF; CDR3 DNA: TGTGCCAGCAGAGACGGACAAGCACTTGGGGCTTTCTTT
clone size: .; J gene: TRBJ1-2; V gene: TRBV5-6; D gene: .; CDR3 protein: CASSPGDGSGGYTF; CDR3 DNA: TGTGCCAGCAGCCCGGGGGACGGCTCGGGTGGCTACACCTTC
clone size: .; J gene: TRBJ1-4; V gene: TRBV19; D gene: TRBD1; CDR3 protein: CASRVFHGTGNEKLFF; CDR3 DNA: TGTGCCAGTAGAGTATTTCACGGGACAGGGAATGAAAAACTGTTTTTT
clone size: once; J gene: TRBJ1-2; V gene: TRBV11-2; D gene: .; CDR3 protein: CASSLGEGPNYGYTF; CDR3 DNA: TGTGCCAGCAGCTTAGGAGAGGGTCCTAACTATGGCTACACCTTC
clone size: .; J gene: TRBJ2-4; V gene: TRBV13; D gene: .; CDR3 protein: CASSSTGLDIQYF; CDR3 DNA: TGTGCCAGCAGCTCAACAGGGTTAGACATTCAGTACTTC
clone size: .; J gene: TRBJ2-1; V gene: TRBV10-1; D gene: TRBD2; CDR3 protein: CASSDGGTSGYNEQFF; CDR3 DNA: TGCGCCAGCAGTGATGGTGGGACTAGCGGGTACAATGAGCAGTTCTTC
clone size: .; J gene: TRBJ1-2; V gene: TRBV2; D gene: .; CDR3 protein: CASSERQVYGYTF; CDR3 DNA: TGTGCCAGCAGTGAAAGACAGGTCTATGGCTACACCTTC
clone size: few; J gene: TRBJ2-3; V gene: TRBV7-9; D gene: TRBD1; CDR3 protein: CASSPRGPYVADTQYF; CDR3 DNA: TGTGCCAGCAGCCCGAGGGGGCCGTATGTCGCAGATACGCAGTATTTT
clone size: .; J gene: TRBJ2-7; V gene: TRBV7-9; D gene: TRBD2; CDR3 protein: CASTSSGSPYEQYF; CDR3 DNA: TGTGCCAGCACTTCTAGCGGGAGTCCCTACGAGCAGTACTTC
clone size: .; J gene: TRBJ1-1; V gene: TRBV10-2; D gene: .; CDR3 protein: CASSSNRRVTTREAFF; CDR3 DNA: TGCGCCAGCAGTTCTAACCGCAGGGTAACTACGAGAGAAGCTTTCTTT
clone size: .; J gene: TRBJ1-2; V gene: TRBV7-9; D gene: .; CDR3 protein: CASSRIQENYGYTF; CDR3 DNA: TGTGCCAGCAGTCGTATTCAGGAAAACTATGGCTACACCTTC
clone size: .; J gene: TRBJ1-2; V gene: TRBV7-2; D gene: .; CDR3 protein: CASSFDRNYGYTF; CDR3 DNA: TGTGCCAGCAGCTTTGACAGAAACTATGGCTACACCTTC
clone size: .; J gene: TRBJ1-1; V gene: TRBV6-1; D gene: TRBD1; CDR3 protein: CASRKGTGDVEAFF; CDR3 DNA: TGTGCCAGCAGAAAAGGGACAGGGGATGTTGAAGCTTTCTTT
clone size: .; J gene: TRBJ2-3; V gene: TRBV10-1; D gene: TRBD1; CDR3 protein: CASSESRTGGHTQYF; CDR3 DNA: TGCGCCAGCAGTGAGTCGCGGACAGGGGGTCATACGCAGTATTTT
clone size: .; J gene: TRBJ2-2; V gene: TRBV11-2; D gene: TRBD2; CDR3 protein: CASSLVAGANTGELFF; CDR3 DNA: TGTGCCAGCAGCTTAGTGGCGGGAGCGAACACCGGGGAGCTGTTTTTT
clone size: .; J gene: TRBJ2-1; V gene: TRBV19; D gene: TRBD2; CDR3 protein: CASSTRLAAYNEQFF; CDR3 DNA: TGTGCCAGTAGTACCCGACTAGCGGCCTACAATGAGCAGTTCTTC
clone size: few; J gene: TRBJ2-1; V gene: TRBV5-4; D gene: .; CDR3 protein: CASSSRQYNEQFF; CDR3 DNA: TGTGCCAGCAGCTCCAGACAGTACAATGAGCAGTTCTTC